This T cell receptor (beta chain) derives from a study of T cell changes during pregnancy in multiple sclerosis (dated by TCRdb to 2018 to 2020). Background for the entire study: Changes in the T cell repertoire over the course of pregnancy were examined in this study in women with multiple sclerosis.

About this clone: Its antigen specificity is not known. The sample holds no much larger clone one base away, and base qualities are not on file.

V is pruned by 6 bases and J by 5 bases, leaving 8 bases of the junction without a gene match. According to the germline V gene, CDR1 reads SGDLS and CDR2 reads YYNGEE. Reading from cysteine to phenylalanine, the CDR3 counts 14 amino acids. Just CDR3 DNA is preserved here, 42 bases in frame from base 1. Libraries were built with the immunoSEQ multiplex PCR assay. This is the immuneACCESS table as TCRdb keeps it, with only in-frame sequences that have V and J called. A part of the clones is gone; compared with another copy, unresolved V genes explain less than half, and the rest is unexplained. The table for this sample lists 45,000 to 55,000 clones; roughly 85% of them were counted only once. The ten largest clones represent around 1.2% of the sample.

The chain is assembled from TRBV9 and TRBJ2-7; TRBD1 agrees with 10 junctional bases. The input for sequencing was CD4+ T cells from peripheral blood mononuclear cells, taken in the second trimester of pregnancy. The clonotype was recovered from a female donor with multiple sclerosis, enrolled in a pregnancy study. The nucleotide sequence is given as TGTGCCAGCAACCCGGGACAGGGGTTCGACGAGCAGTACTTC. This is translated as CASNPGQGFDEQYF.